These T cell receptor beta chains were read from a single sample in a study of T-cell memory formation after mild COVID-19. One entry per CDR3 protein results from TCRdb running MiXCR on the 5' RACE reads. The table records about 300,000 distinct CDR3 sequences, approximately 19% of them present only once. The sample taken for sequencing was PBMCs or a T cell subset sorted from them (not recorded which). The receptors derive from a man between 18 and 29 years old who had mild COVID-19 (a few samples of this study predate the infection). Cell type and time point are not known. Each CDR3 is given with its conserved first and last residue. The order of the fields is J gene, D gene, V gene, clone size, CDR3 protein, CDR3 DNA. D genes are given only for firm matches. Clone size is not always given. Where it is, it says once, few, many or a class for expanded clones.

J: TRBJ2-7
D: -
V: TRBV7-9
size: few
CDR3: CASSLQVGRGAYEQYF
DNA: TGTGCCAGCAGCCTGCAGGTGGGCAGGGGGGCCTACGAGCAGTACTTC

J: TRBJ1-2
D: TRBD1
V: TRBV5-1
size: -
CDR3: CASSPPGQMTYGYTF
DNA: TGCGCCAGCAGCCCACCGGGACAGATGACCTATGGCTACACCTTC

J: TRBJ2-7
D: TRBD1
V: TRBV6-6
size: few
CDR3: CASSSYRGDEQYF
DNA: TGTGCCAGCAGTTCCTACAGGGGGGACGAGCAGTACTTC

J: TRBJ1-5
D: -
V: TRBV5-8
size: few
CDR3: CASSFNLGGNQPQHF
DNA: TGTGCCAGCAGCTTTAATTTGGGAGGCAATCAGCCCCAGCATTTT

J: TRBJ2-1
D: -
V: TRBV29-1
size: few
CDR3: CSVVGFADSCREQFF
DNA: TGCAGCGTTGTAGGATTCGCGGACAGTTGTCGGGAGCAGTTCTTC

J: TRBJ2-7
D: -
V: TRBV7-9
size: few
CDR3: CASSPGDSYSYEQYF
DNA: TGTGCCAGCAGCCCCGGGGACTCGTACTCCTACGAGCAGTACTTC

J: TRBJ2-3
D: TRBD2
V: TRBV7-9
size: -
CDR3: CASSPPRAGTSTDTQYF
DNA: TGTGCCAGCAGCCCGCCGCGAGCGGGGACGAGCACAGATACGCAGTATTTT

J: TRBJ2-2
D: -
V: TRBV20-1
size: -
CDR3: CSAVGGNTGELFF
DNA: TGCAGTGCTGTAGGGGGGAACACCGGGGAGCTGTTTTTT

J: TRBJ2-5
D: -
V: TRBV28
size: -
CDR3: CASSVDHRGLETQYF
DNA: TGTGCCAGCAGTGTGGACCACCGAGGTTTAGAGACCCAGTACTTC

J: TRBJ1-5
D: -
V: TRBV6-2/TRBV6-3
size: -
CDR3: CASSYFSGYQPQHF
DNA: TGTGCCAGCAGTTACTTTTCAGGGTATCAGCCCCAGCATTTT

J: TRBJ2-3
D: TRBD2
V: TRBV7-2
size: few
CDR3: CASSGTSGYTDTQYF
DNA: TGTGCCAGCAGCGGGACTAGCGGGTACACAGATACGCAGTATTTT

J: TRBJ1-5
D: -
V: TRBV20-1
size: -
CDR3: CSARETGGNQPQHF
DNA: TGCAGTGCTAGAGAGACCGGAGGCAATCAGCCCCAGCATTTT

J: TRBJ1-5
D: -
V: TRBV20-1
size: -
CDR3: CSAPYVGRSQPQHF
DNA: TGCAGTGCGCCCTACGTGGGAAGGAGTCAGCCCCAGCATTTT

J: TRBJ2-3
D: TRBD2
V: TRBV18
size: -
CDR3: CASCPTSLSTDTQYF
DNA: TGTGCCAGCTGCCCGACTAGCCTAAGCACAGATACGCAGTATTTT

J: TRBJ2-3
D: TRBD1
V: TRBV12-3/TRBV12-4
size: few
CDR3: CASSLSGTGADTQYF
DNA: TGTGCCAGCAGTTTGTCCGGGACAGGGGCAGATACGCAGTATTTT

J: TRBJ1-1
D: -
V: TRBV12-3/TRBV12-4
size: few
CDR3: CASTLQWGTEAFF
DNA: TGTGCCAGCACACTCCAGTGGGGAACTGAAGCTTTCTTT

J: TRBJ1-6
D: -
V: TRBV7-2
size: -
CDR3: CASSPKGGLNSPLHF
DNA: TGTGCCAGCAGCCCCAAAGGGGGGCTAAATTCACCCCTCCACTTT

J: TRBJ1-5
D: -
V: TRBV20-1
size: -
CDR3: CSARADRGGHNQPQHF
DNA: TGCAGTGCTAGAGCCGACCGGGGGGGTCACAATCAGCCCCAGCATTTT

J: TRBJ2-5
D: -
V: TRBV20-1
size: -
CDR3: CSARAEGGTQYF
DNA: TGCAGTGCTAGAGCTGAAGGGGGGACCCAGTACTTC

J: TRBJ2-7
D: -
V: TRBV7-8
size: few
CDR3: CASSLGEMYEQYF
DNA: TGTGCCAGCAGCTTAGGTGAAATGTACGAGCAGTACTTC

J: TRBJ1-6
D: -
V: TRBV11-2
size: -
CDR3: CASTIGVYNSPLHF
DNA: TGTGCCAGCACCATAGGGGTTTATAATTCACCCCTCCACTTT

J: TRBJ2-1
D: TRBD2
V: TRBV27
size: -
CDR3: CASSSAAGVLYEQFF
DNA: TGTGCCAGCAGTTCCGCGGCGGGGGTTCTGTATGAGCAGTTCTTC

J: TRBJ1-1
D: -
V: TRBV7-9
size: few
CDR3: CASSPLSGVNTEAFF
DNA: TGTGCCAGCAGCCCCTTGTCCGGGGTGAACACTGAAGCTTTCTTT

J: TRBJ2-5
D: -
V: TRBV10-3
size: -
CDR3: CAISGRLELGTQYF
DNA: TGTGCCATCAGTGGGAGACTAGAGTTAGGGACCCAGTACTTC

J: TRBJ2-1
D: TRBD1
V: TRBV4-2
size: few
CDR3: CASSPGRDRGYNEQFF
DNA: TGTGCCAGCAGCCCAGGCCGGGACAGGGGGTACAATGAGCAGTTCTTC

J: TRBJ2-5
D: -
V: TRBV7-9
size: many
CDR3: CASSLPVQETQYF
DNA: TGTGCCAGCAGCTTACCGGTGCAAGAGACCCAGTACTTC

J: TRBJ2-1
D: TRBD2
V: TRBV7-2
size: few
CDR3: CASSLGSRLAPDNEQFF
DNA: TGTGCCAGCAGCTTAGGATCGCGACTAGCCCCCGACAATGAGCAGTTCTTC

J: TRBJ2-1
D: -
V: TRBV7-9
size: -
CDR3: CASSLDIGVDEQFF
DNA: TGTGCCAGCAGCCTGGATATAGGGGTGGATGAGCAGTTCTTC

J: TRBJ1-1
D: -
V: TRBV18
size: few
CDR3: CASSPSRGGNTEAFF
DNA: TGTGCCAGCTCACCTTCGAGGGGAGGGAACACTGAAGCTTTCTTT

J: TRBJ2-1
D: TRBD1
V: TRBV5-1
size: -
CDR3: CASSLTGDPYNEQFF
DNA: TGCGCCAGCAGCTTAACAGGGGATCCCTACAATGAGCAGTTCTTC

J: TRBJ2-1
D: -
V: TRBV5-1
size: few
CDR3: CASSIGTGGSQFF
DNA: TGCGCCAGCAGCATCGGGACGGGCGGTTCGCAGTTCTTC

J: TRBJ1-3
D: -
V: TRBV9
size: many
CDR3: CASSPFEGSSGNTIYF
DNA: TGTGCCAGCAGCCCATTCGAGGGGAGCTCTGGAAACACCATATATTTT

J: TRBJ1-2
D: TRBD1
V: TRBV4-1
size: few
CDR3: CASSQTSGGPHGYTF
DNA: TGCGCCAGCAGCCAGACCTCAGGGGGCCCCCATGGCTACACCTTC

J: TRBJ2-5
D: -
V: TRBV9
size: -
CDR3: CASSVVPGGSETQYF
DNA: TGTGCCAGCAGCGTAGTACCAGGGGGGTCGGAGACCCAGTACTTC

J: TRBJ1-2
D: -
V: TRBV4-2
size: -
CDR3: CASSQEGKGGYTF
DNA: TGTGCCAGCAGCCAAGAGGGAAAAGGTGGCTACACCTTC